A single sample gave rise to the 32 T cell receptor beta chains below, sequenced in a study of preoperative IRX-2 immunotherapy in early breast cancer. Treatment specified: preoperative locoregional IRX-2 cytokine immunotherapy. The method was immunoSEQ multiplex PCR; TCRdb's version includes in-frame clones alone and lacks a portion of them. In the table there are about 26,000 clones, 75% to 85% of which are singletons. Sequenced here: lymph node tissue, sampled after IRX-2 immunotherapy. All receptors derive from a human donor with breast cancer.

This clone has more than one count but fewer than ten. V gene TRBV30 combines with J gene TRBJ1-1; unclear D gene. The CDR3 sequence is 14 residues long. Trimming shortened V by 0 bases and J by 6 bases, and 14 bases separated the two germline ends. In germline, CDR1 is GTSNPN, CDR2 SVGIG (reference sequence). CDR3: CAWSVRTRAAEAFF. The CDR3 nucleotides read TGTGCCTGGAGTGTTAGGACCCGGGCGGCTGAAGCTTTCTTT.

The rearrangement uses TRBV19 and TRBJ1-5, with TRBD1 identical over 12 bases. The CDR3 is 17 residues long. Germline CDR1 and CDR2: LNHDA and SQIVND (reference sequence). The trim removed 3 bases at V and 1 base at J, leaving 4 bases unmatched. CDR3 sequence (DNA): TGTGCCAGTAGTATCGGGACAGGGGGCGTCAGCAATCAGCCCCAGCATTTT. Protein: CASSIGTGGVSNQPQHF.

The V gene is TRBV25-1, the J gene TRBJ2-1; 9 positions match TRBD2. The CDR3 runs 14 residues. Trimming cost V 6 bases and J 6 bases; bases outside gene matches: 6. Germline-derived CDR1 and CDR2 are MGHDK and SYGVNS. CDR3 in amino acids: CASRLGGGANEQFF. The DNA of the CDR3 is TGTGCCAGCAGGCTCGGCGGGGGGGCCAATGAGCAGTTCTTC.

The CDR3 sequence: CASSTADNEQFF. The CDR3 DNA is TGTGCCAGCTCAACGGCGGACAATGAGCAGTTCTTC. V gene TRBV18 combines with J gene TRBJ2-1; D remains unclear. The CDR3 covers 12 residues. V dropped 5 bases and J dropped 5 bases, with 7 bases sitting between them. Germline CDR1 is KGHSH and CDR2 is LQKENI.

This chain joins TRBV6-7 and TRBJ2-7; D remains ambiguous. TRBV6-7 is labeled an ORF, and its function is uncertain. V gave up 0 bases and J gave up 4 bases, with 7 bases separating them. The CDR3 loop spans 13 amino acids. In DNA form, the CDR3 reads TGTGCCAGCAGTTACTCTATCGCGTACGAGCAGTACTTC. Translation: CASSYSIAYEQYF.

This clone was seen only a few times. V usage is TRBV6-8 and J usage is TRBJ1-2; D possibly corresponds to TRBD1 (5 bases). Germline V gives CDR1 MNHGY, CDR2 SAAAGT. This CDR3 is built from 15 residues. V was clipped by 0 bases and J by 5 bases, with 13 bases between them. The CDR3 bases are TGTGCCAGCAGTTACTCGATGGGCCAGGGATATGGCTACACCTTC. It translates to CASSYSMGQGYGYTF.

The V gene is TRBV6-8, the J gene TRBJ1-4, with D perhaps matching TRBD1 (6 bases). The CDR3 sequence is 13 residues long. V was clipped by 5 bases and J by 10 bases, with 14 bases between them. From germline, CDR1 is MNHGY and CDR2 SAAAGT. CDR3 bases: TGTGCCAGCAGTGGGGGCGGGGATGCAAAACTGTTTTTT. Amino acid sequence: CASSGGGDAKLFF.

This clone was found a few times. The gene calls are TRBV18 and TRBJ1-6; the D is unclear. CDR1 KGHSH and CDR2 LQKENI come from the germline V gene. This CDR3 is built from 13 residues. Trimming removed 4 bases from V and 6 bases from J, with 7 bases in between. CDR3 amino acids: CASSRDPNSPLHF. The CDR3 DNA reads TGTGCCAGCTCACGAGATCCTAATTCACCCCTCCACTTT.

The chain is built from TRBV5-1 and TRBJ1-1; D remains unclear. CDR1 and CDR2 (germline): SGHRS, YFSETQ. The CDR3 covers 16 residues. The ends were cut back, 0 bases at V and 0 bases at J, with 12 bases in the middle. The CDR3 here is CASSLGATFMNTEAFF. The CDR3 nucleotides are TGCGCCAGCAGCTTGGGCGCCACATTCATGAACACTGAAGCTTTCTTT.

The rearrangement joins TRBV6-4 to TRBJ2-4, with 9 bases lining up with TRBD1. CDR1 and CDR2 from the germline V gene are MRHNA and SNTAGT. The CDR3 length is 16 residues. V lost 5 bases and J lost 9; bases outside the gene matches: 14. CDR3: CASSLSDRGVIGIQYF. CDR3 in DNA: TGTGCCAGCAGTCTATCTGACAGGGGGGTTATCGGCATTCAGTACTTC.

The CDR3 region has the DNA TGTGCCAGTAGTCCTAGAGGGATCACTGAAGCTTTCTTT. This encodes CASSPRGITEAFF. The chain is built from TRBV19 and TRBJ1-1; D not certain. CDR1 LNHDA and CDR2 SQIVND come from the germline V gene (reference sequence). V was clipped by 5 bases and J by 4 bases, with 11 bases between them. This CDR3 has 13 amino acids.

This clone was seen a few times. The gene calls are TRBV29-1 and TRBJ1-1; TRBD1 is a possible D gene (6 bases). The germline V gene has CDR1 SQVTM and CDR2 ANQGSEA. This CDR3 region has 13 residues. V gave up 6 bases and J gave up 1 base, with 12 bases separating them. This chain's CDR3 is CSVGQSANTEAFF. CDR3 nucleotides: TGCAGCGTCGGACAGTCCGCGAACACTGAAGCTTTCTTT.

Of note for this clone: An end of the junction differs from the germline gene, which may be a read error. The chain has TRBV6-8 and TRBJ1-2; a possible D gene is TRBD1 (5 bases). Germline CDR1 and CDR2: MNHGY and SAAAGT. This CDR3 has 12 amino acids. The CDR3 bases are TGTGCCATCAGTGGGGGAGGGGATGGCTACACCTTC. Its protein is CAISGGGDGYTF.

This clone was picked up a small number of times. The rearrangement uses TRBV6-8 and TRBJ2-7, with D perhaps matching TRBD1 (6 bases). V lost 5 bases, J lost 8 bases, and 25 bases lay in between. Looked up from germline, CDR1 is MNHGY and CDR2 is SAAAGT. The CDR3 runs to 16 residues. The CDR3 nucleotides are TGTGCCAGCAGTGAGAGTACCAGGGGAACACCTACGAAGCAGTACTTC. Amino acid sequence: CASSESTRGTPTKQYF.

The genes are TRBV28 and TRBJ2-7, with D maybe TRBD1 (5 bases). The V gene's germline CDR1 is MDHEN and CDR2 SYDVKM. Trimming removed 6 bases from V and 3 bases from J, with 15 bases in between. The CDR3 sequence is 14 residues long. The CDR3 DNA reads TGTGCCAGCAGGGGGCCCGGGCCACGCTACGAGCAGTACGTC. Its protein product is CASRGPGPRYEQYV.

This chain uses TRBV11-3 with TRBJ1-1; D possibly corresponds to TRBD1 (5 bases). The CDR3 has 16 amino acids. The germline gives CDR1 SGHNT, CDR2 YENEEA. Trimming took off 5 bases at V and 0 bases at J, with 16 bases between the two ends. The CDR3: CASSPRAGIVNTEAFF. CDR3 DNA sequence: TGTGCCAGCAGCCCCAGAGCAGGGATTGTGAACACTGAAGCTTTCTTT.

This clone appeared a single time. The chain uses TRBV6-8 and TRBJ1-2; tentative D call: TRBD1 (5 bases). Germline assignment: CDR1 MNHGY and CDR2 SAAAGT. Trimming took off 0 bases at V and 3 bases at J, with 17 bases between the two ends. CDR3 length: 17 amino acids. This CDR3 reads CASSYSSGATADYGYTF. Written as DNA, the CDR3 is TGTGCCAGCAGTTACTCGAGTGGCGCGACAGCGGACTATGGCTACACCTTC.

V usage is TRBV28 and J usage is TRBJ1-2, with D uncertain. Trimming cost V 6 bases and J 3 bases, with 14 bases left between them. CDR3 length: 14 residues. Germline loops: CDR1 MDHEN, CDR2 SYDVKM. The CDR3 nucleotides are TGTGCCAGCAGCCAGCTTGGACTGGACTATGGCTACACCTTC. Encoded protein: CASSQLGLDYGYTF.

V gene TRBV6-7 combines with J gene TRBJ2-5; D is unresolved. TRBV6-7 is reported as an ORF; its role is uncertain. The CDR3 is made up of 11 amino acids. V lost 3 bases, J lost 5 bases, and 4 bases lay in between. The CDR3 DNA reads TGTGCCAGCAGTTATTTGGAGACCCAGTACTTC. This translates into CASSYLETQYF.

This clone came up once. At one end the junction does not follow the germline gene, possibly because of a read error. The genes are TRBV6-7 and TRBJ1-2; D is possibly TRBD1 (6 bases). TRBV6-7 is annotated as an ORF whose role is uncertain. The CDR3 length is 12 residues. The CDR3, as DNA: TGTGCCAGCAACTCGACAGGTGGAGGGGCTGTCTTC. This encodes CASNSTGGGAVF.

This rearrangement joins TRBV9 to TRBJ2-1, with D maybe TRBD2 (5 bases). CDR1 and CDR2 from the germline V gene are SGDLS and YYNGEE. The CDR3 is 14 residues long. Trimming stripped 4 bases from V and 7 bases from J, with 15 bases between. As DNA, the CDR3 is TGTGCCAGCAGCTTAACTAGGACCATTAATGAGCAGTTCTTC. Translating it yields CASSLTRTINEQFF. Full variable domain (missing parts from reference TRBV9 and TRBJ2-1): DSGVTQTPKHLITATGQRVTLRCSPRSGDLSVYWYQQSLDQGLQFLIQYYNGEERAKGNILERFSAQQFPDLHSELNLSSLELGDSALYFCASSLTRTINEQFFGPGTRLTVL.

The chain employs TRBV19 and TRBJ2-7, with unresolved D. The length of the CDR3 is 14 residues. The ends were cut back, 10 bases at V and 2 bases at J, with 18 bases in the middle. Germline V gives CDR1 LNHDA, CDR2 SQIVND (reference sequence). This CDR3 reads CATTRTMGPYEQYF. The CDR3 nucleotides are TGTGCCACAACTCGAACTATGGGTCCCTACGAGCAGTACTTC.

This chain connects TRBV18 to TRBJ1-5, with 8 bases lining up with TRBD1. This CDR3 is built from 13 residues. Germline CDR1 reads KGHSH; CDR2 reads LQKENI. V shed 5 bases, J shed 7 bases, and the junction held 4 bases outside the gene matches. The DNA of the CDR3 is TGTGCCAGCTCAGCGGACAGGGCCCAGCCCCAGCATTTT. It yields the protein CASSADRAQPQHF.

The chain couples TRBV10-2 to TRBJ2-1; 9 nucleotides agree with TRBD1. Per the germline V gene, CDR1 is WSHSY and CDR2 is SAAADI. Losses at the gene ends were 10 bases for V and 5 bases for J; bases not matched to a gene: 6. This CDR3 region has 13 residues. The CDR3 DNA reads TGCGCCACAAGGACAGGGGACAACAATGAGCAGTTCTTC. Translating gives CATRTGDNNEQFF.

This chain joins TRBV19 and TRBJ2-5; D is unclear. Between the trimmed V and J ends, which lost 10 bases and 5 bases, there was a span of 23 bases. This CDR3 contains 15 residues. Germline V CDR1 and CDR2: LNHDA, SQIVND (reference sequence). The CDR3 loop reads CATWWARSFFETQYF. For the CDR3, the DNA is TGTGCCACTTGGTGGGCTAGATCCTTTTTTGAGACCCAGTACTTC. Combining the CDR3 with reference TRBV19 and TRBJ2-5 gives the whole variable domain DGGITQSPKYLFRKEGQNVTLSCEQNLNHDAMYWYRQDPGQGLRLIYYSQIVNDFQKGDIAEGYSVSREKKESFPLTVTSAQKNPTAFYLCATWWARSFFETQYFGPGTRLLVL.

V usage is TRBV19 and J usage is TRBJ2-5; D call uncertain. The V end lost 5 bases, the J end lost 5 bases, and 12 bases lay between the germline ends. In germline, CDR1 is LNHDA, CDR2 SQIVND (reference sequence). The CDR3 has 13 amino acids. This chain's CDR3 is CASSVVTRETQYF. CDR3 coding DNA: TGTGCCAGTAGTGTGGTGACACGGGAGACCCAGTACTTC.

This clone appeared a few times. The chain recombines TRBV18 with TRBJ2-7; no clear D. The V end lost 6 bases, the J end lost 4 bases, and 10 bases lay between the germline ends. The CDR3 sequence is 12 residues long. Germline-derived CDR1 and CDR2 are KGHSH and LQKENI. The CDR3 nucleotides read TGTGCCAGCTCTCAAACGGTTTACGAGCAGTACGTC. Amino acids: CASSQTVYEQYV.

This clone was picked up a small number of times. CDR3 region: CASSRQVGGSNSPLHF. The CDR3 DNA is TGTGCCAGCAGTAGACAGGTCGGGGGGAGTAATTCACCCCTCCACTTT. The chain has TRBV6-8 and TRBJ1-6, with D perhaps TRBD1 (6 bases). The CDR3 covers 16 residues. The germline CDR1 and CDR2 sequences are MNHGY and SAAAGT. Trimming pared 5 bases from V and 6 bases from J, leaving 17 bases between.

V and J are TRBV30 and TRBJ1-4; D is ambiguous. The length of the CDR3 is 14 residues. Germline CDR1 is GTSNPN and CDR2 is SVGIG (reference sequence). With 0 bases removed from V and 3 bases from J, the gap between germline ends came to 8 bases. CDR3: CAWSVGGANEKLFF. The CDR3 DNA reads TGTGCCTGGAGTGTCGGAGGTGCTAATGAAAAACTGTTTTTT.

This chain joins TRBV19 and TRBJ1-5; a possible D gene is TRBD1 (6 bases). The CDR3 is 13 amino acids. V was cut by 7 bases and J by 4 bases, with 11 bases left in between. Germline CDR1 reads LNHDA; CDR2 reads SQIVND (reference sequence). The CDR3 DNA reads as TGTGCCAGTAAAGGTACAGGGAATCAGCCCCAGCATTTT. Translated: CASKGTGNQPQHF.

The chain joins TRBV11-3 to TRBJ2-3, with D unresolved. Germline V lookup: CDR1 SGHNT, CDR2 YENEEA. This CDR3 contains 16 residues. Trimming took 1 base from V and 5 from J, leaving 16 bases between them. This CDR3 is CASSLVGSGSVDTQYF. The CDR3 DNA is TGTGCCAGCAGCTTAGTTGGCTCTGGGTCGGTAGATACGCAGTATTTT.

The rearrangement joins TRBV11-3 to TRBJ1-6; 10 nucleotides match TRBD1. The V gene's germline CDR1 is SGHNT and CDR2 YENEEA. The CDR3 runs 15 residues. After removal of 5 bases from V and 11 bases from J, the junction contained 9 bases not matched to a gene. CDR3 in DNA: TGTGCCAGCAGCCCTATCGGGACAGGGGAGGCACCCCTCCACTTT. Translating it yields CASSPIGTGEAPLHF. Drawing the rest from reference TRBV11-3 and TRBJ1-6, the complete variable domain is EAGVVQSPRYKIIEKKQPVAFWCNPISGHNTLYWYLQNLGQGPELLIRYENEEAVDDSQLPKDRFSAERLKGVDSTLKIQPAELGDSAVYLCASSPIGTGEAPLHFGNGTRLTVT.